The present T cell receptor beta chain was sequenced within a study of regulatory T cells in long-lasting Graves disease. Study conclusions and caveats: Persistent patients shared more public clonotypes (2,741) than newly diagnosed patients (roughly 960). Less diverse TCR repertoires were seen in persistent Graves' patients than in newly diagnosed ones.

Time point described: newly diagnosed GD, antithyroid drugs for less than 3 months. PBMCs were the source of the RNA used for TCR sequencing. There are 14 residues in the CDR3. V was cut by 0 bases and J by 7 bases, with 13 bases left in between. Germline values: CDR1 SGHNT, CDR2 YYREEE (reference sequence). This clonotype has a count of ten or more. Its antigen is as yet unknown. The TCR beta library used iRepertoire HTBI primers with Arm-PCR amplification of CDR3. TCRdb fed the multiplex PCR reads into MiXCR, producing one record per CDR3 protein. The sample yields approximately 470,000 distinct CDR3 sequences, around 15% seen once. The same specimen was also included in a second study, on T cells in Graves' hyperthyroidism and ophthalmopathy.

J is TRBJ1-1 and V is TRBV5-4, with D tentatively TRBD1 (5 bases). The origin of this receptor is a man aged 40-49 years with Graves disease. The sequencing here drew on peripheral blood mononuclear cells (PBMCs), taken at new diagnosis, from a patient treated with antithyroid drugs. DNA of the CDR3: TGTGCCAGCAGCTTGGGTCGGGGCGTCGGTGAAGCTTTCTTT. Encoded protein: CASSLGRGVGEAFF.